This TCR beta chain was found in a study of control samples from healthy donors and cancer patients. Germline V gene data show CDR1 as MNHEY and CDR2 as SMNVEV (reference sequence). CDR3 length equals 14 residues. The V end lost 5 bases, the J end lost 6 bases, and 17 bases lay between the germline ends. Libraries were prepared by immunoSEQ multiplex PCR; TCRdb keeps only in-frame clonotypes and omits some of them. The table records 2,000 to 2,500 clones, 95% to 97% of them present only once. The material sequenced was PBMCs. The receptor was isolated from a man aged 65 to 79 with colorectal cancer. V is TRBV27 and J is TRBJ2-7; perhaps D is TRBD1 or TRBD2 (5 bases each). The CDR3 region is CASSPVRGEGEQYF. The CDR3 bases are TGTGCCAGCAGTCCTGTAAGGGGTGAGGGCGAGCAGTACTTC.